A selection of T cell receptor beta chains follows, all from one sample in a study of CD8 T cells in ankylosing spondylitis. MiXCR, applied by TCRdb to the 5' RACE reads, yields one record per CDR3 protein. The repertoire consists of about 300,000 distinct CDR3 sequences, with around 21% occurring once and the leading ten covering roughly 3.6%. Sequencing was carried out using blood, either unsorted or a sorted T cell fraction (not recorded which). These TCRs come from a female donor with ankylosing spondylitis or in good health (not recorded which). Both conserved end residues are trimmed from each CDR3. The order of the fields is V gene, J gene, CDR3 protein.

v_gene: TRBV7-9; j_gene: TRBJ2-3; CDR3aa: ASLSGSGNTDTQY
v_gene: TRBV7-2; j_gene: TRBJ2-1; CDR3aa: ASSFSGRGPERF
v_gene: TRBV12-3/TRBV12-4; j_gene: TRBJ1-5; CDR3aa: ASSNRGHRNQPQH
v_gene: TRBV6-2/TRBV6-3; j_gene: TRBJ2-1; CDR3aa: ASSHRPHFTSSGDSYNEQF
v_gene: TRBV24-1; j_gene: TRBJ2-3; CDR3aa: ATGLSDTQY
v_gene: TRBV10-3; j_gene: TRBJ2-1; CDR3aa: AISESLAGRGNEQF
v_gene: TRBV15; j_gene: TRBJ2-1; CDR3aa: ATSRVAGITPGEQF
v_gene: TRBV20-1; j_gene: TRBJ2-1; CDR3aa: SARDLENGGWDEQF
v_gene: TRBV6-1; j_gene: TRBJ2-1; CDR3aa: ASSRGHEQF
v_gene: TRBV7-2; j_gene: TRBJ2-5; CDR3aa: ASSLGGVGGPQETQY
v_gene: TRBV29-1; j_gene: TRBJ1-1; CDR3aa: SVEEQGNTEAF
v_gene: TRBV29-1; j_gene: TRBJ1-2; CDR3aa: SVASTGTGGLYGYT
v_gene: TRBV5-1; j_gene: TRBJ2-1; CDR3aa: ASSVTTGNEQF
v_gene: TRBV6-1; j_gene: TRBJ2-7; CDR3aa: ATSRDRDLEQY
v_gene: TRBV6-2/TRBV6-3; j_gene: TRBJ2-3; CDR3aa: ASSTSGAGADTQY
v_gene: TRBV10-3; j_gene: TRBJ2-3; CDR3aa: AIRVGLPGDTGTQY
v_gene: TRBV24-1; j_gene: TRBJ2-3; CDR3aa: ATSDPDLAGRTDTQY
v_gene: TRBV27; j_gene: TRBJ2-1; CDR3aa: ASSLRAGGRNNEQF
v_gene: TRBV11-1; j_gene: TRBJ2-1; CDR3aa: ASSLTSGSLLSYNEQF
v_gene: TRBV28; j_gene: TRBJ2-3; CDR3aa: ASSSWTSGGATDTQY
v_gene: TRBV20-1; j_gene: TRBJ2-3; CDR3aa: SAPRGGRGTDTQY
v_gene: TRBV28; j_gene: TRBJ2-1; CDR3aa: ASSLNSYNEQF
v_gene: TRBV6-1; j_gene: TRBJ2-7; CDR3aa: ASRTPGTAYYEQY
v_gene: TRBV12-3/TRBV12-4; j_gene: TRBJ1-3; CDR3aa: ASSLVSGNTIY
v_gene: TRBV2; j_gene: TRBJ2-7; CDR3aa: ASNEGNEQY
v_gene: TRBV29-1; j_gene: TRBJ2-1; CDR3aa: SVGGTGTTGWSDEQF
v_gene: TRBV12-3/TRBV12-4; j_gene: TRBJ2-2; CDR3aa: ASSRTSGSGTGELF
v_gene: TRBV19; j_gene: TRBJ2-1; CDR3aa: ASSIEGLAGNEQF
v_gene: TRBV29-1; j_gene: TRBJ2-5; CDR3aa: SVRQGAGETQY
v_gene: TRBV7-2; j_gene: TRBJ2-3; CDR3aa: ASSLIRNTDTQY
v_gene: TRBV14; j_gene: TRBJ2-4; CDR3aa: ASSRGAGGAAKNIQY
v_gene: TRBV12-3/TRBV12-4; j_gene: TRBJ1-2; CDR3aa: ASSPFQGANYGYT
v_gene: TRBV10-3; j_gene: TRBJ2-4; CDR3aa: AISESLADLAKNIQY
v_gene: TRBV12-3/TRBV12-4; j_gene: TRBJ1-5; CDR3aa: ASSYGQVGDQPQH
v_gene: TRBV7-9; j_gene: TRBJ2-7; CDR3aa: ASRGQGNSYEQY
v_gene: TRBV6-1; j_gene: TRBJ2-1; CDR3aa: ASRRASGFSYNEQF
v_gene: TRBV4-3; j_gene: TRBJ1-4; CDR3aa: ASSQDRRGVKLF
v_gene: TRBV7-2; j_gene: TRBJ2-1; CDR3aa: ASSNRESAQF
v_gene: TRBV12-3/TRBV12-4; j_gene: TRBJ1-3; CDR3aa: ASSFRQGLGNTIY
v_gene: TRBV9; j_gene: TRBJ2-4; CDR3aa: ASSSTGVKNIQY
v_gene: TRBV7-2; j_gene: TRBJ1-6; CDR3aa: ASSLDSPLH
v_gene: TRBV29-1; j_gene: TRBJ2-1; CDR3aa: SVEDPRLSYNEQF
v_gene: TRBV4-3; j_gene: TRBJ1-2; CDR3aa: ASSPQLPTSGTANYGYT
v_gene: TRBV7-2; j_gene: TRBJ2-1; CDR3aa: ASSQRLAGGGDEQF
v_gene: TRBV7-2; j_gene: TRBJ1-6; CDR3aa: ASSFLQGNRSPLH
v_gene: TRBV4-3; j_gene: TRBJ1-4; CDR3aa: ASSQSGRTGNAEKLF
v_gene: TRBV9; j_gene: TRBJ2-1; CDR3aa: ASSVGTGAYNEQF
v_gene: TRBV29-1; j_gene: TRBJ2-7; CDR3aa: SVRLAGESEQY
v_gene: TRBV20-1; j_gene: TRBJ2-1; CDR3aa: SARSSGGVNEQF
v_gene: TRBV6-1; j_gene: TRBJ2-3; CDR3aa: ASSNGQAGPTDTQY
v_gene: TRBV10-3; j_gene: TRBJ2-1; CDR3aa: AISYSGRVANEQF
v_gene: TRBV10-3; j_gene: TRBJ2-1; CDR3aa: AISGALTRAEQF
v_gene: TRBV6-1; j_gene: TRBJ2-7; CDR3aa: ASSRGQGFRNEQY
v_gene: TRBV29-1; j_gene: TRBJ2-7; CDR3aa: SVEEGRTHPYEQY
v_gene: TRBV12-3/TRBV12-4; j_gene: TRBJ2-4; CDR3aa: ASSLGGGIQY
v_gene: TRBV5-1; j_gene: TRBJ2-1; CDR3aa: ASSARWQGGLTRNEQF
v_gene: TRBV6-1; j_gene: TRBJ2-3; CDR3aa: ASSRGTGDTQY
v_gene: TRBV2; j_gene: TRBJ2-7; CDR3aa: ASSSTRVTAYEQY